Sequencing of this T cell receptor (beta chain) was carried out in a study of human T cells and chemical hapten exposure. Trimming cost V 0 bases and J 5 bases; bases outside gene matches: 4. The CDR3 sequence is 16 residues long. The germline V gene encodes CDR1 KGHSH and CDR2 LQKENI. TCRdb re-called the RACE reads through MiXCR, storing one row per CDR3 protein. There are tens of thousands of distinct CDR3 sequences in the sample; roughly 9% occur only once, and 14% lies in the top ten. Time point described: patch test 2, 6 weeks after DPC sensitization. Specified treatment: therapeutic diphenylcyclopropenone sensitization with weekly scalp DPC. RNA extraction used unfractionated whole blood as the source of total RNA. This clonotype was detected many times.

The specimen was whole blood, collected in connection with sensitization to the hapten diphenylcyclopropenone (DPC). The chain carries TRBV18 and TRBJ1-6, with 7 bases lining up with TRBD1. This TCR was recovered from a woman aged 30 to 39 with alopecia areata. Some clones in this sample may be carry-over from other donors' samples. CDR3 amino acids: CASSPPGTANNSPLHF. The CDR3 region has the DNA TGTGCCAGCTCACCACCCGGGACAGCAAATAATTCACCCCTCCACTTT.